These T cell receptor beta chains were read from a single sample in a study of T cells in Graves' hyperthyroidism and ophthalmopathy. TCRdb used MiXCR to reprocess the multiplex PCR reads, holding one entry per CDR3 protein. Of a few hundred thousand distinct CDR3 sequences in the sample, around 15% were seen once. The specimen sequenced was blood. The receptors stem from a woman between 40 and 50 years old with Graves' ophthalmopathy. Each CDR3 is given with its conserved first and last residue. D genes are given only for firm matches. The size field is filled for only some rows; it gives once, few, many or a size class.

cdr3_aa: CASSLRRARNTEAFF
cdr3_nt: TGTGCCAGCAGCCTCCGCAGGGCAAGAAACACTGAAGCTTTCTTT
v_call: TRBV7-8
clone_size: many
d_call: .
j_call: TRBJ1-1

cdr3_aa: CRPSNGGTKLQEQYF
cdr3_nt: TGCAGGCCCTCAAACGGGGGGACCAAGCTACAGGAGCAGTACTTC
v_call: TRBV20-1
clone_size: .
d_call: TRBD2
j_call: TRBJ2-7

cdr3_aa: CASSPRGALPTDTQYF
cdr3_nt: TGCGCCAGCAGCCCCCGCGGAGCACTTCCCACAGATACGCAGTATTTT
v_call: TRBV5-1
clone_size: few
d_call: .
j_call: TRBJ2-3

cdr3_aa: CARGGFGTDTQYF
cdr3_nt: TGTGCCCGGGGGGGGTTTGGCACAGATACGCAGTATTTT
v_call: TRBV28
clone_size: .
d_call: TRBD2
j_call: TRBJ2-3

cdr3_aa: CASSLGVRENEQFF
cdr3_nt: TGTGCCAGCAGCTTGGGAGTCAGGGAGAATGAGCAGTTCTTC
v_call: TRBV5-6
clone_size: .
d_call: .
j_call: TRBJ2-1

cdr3_aa: CASSVGVQGFTEAFF
cdr3_nt: TGTGCCAGCAGCGTAGGTGTACAGGGATTCACTGAAGCTTTCTTT
v_call: TRBV9
clone_size: .
d_call: .
j_call: TRBJ1-1

cdr3_aa: CSARERRGSSNQPQHF
cdr3_nt: TGCAGTGCTAGAGAGCGCAGGGGCTCGAGCAATCAGCCCCAGCATTTT
v_call: TRBV20-1
clone_size: few
d_call: .
j_call: TRBJ1-5

cdr3_aa: CAWSPNLLGPLHF
cdr3_nt: TGTGCCTGGAGTCCAAATCTGTTGGGCCCCCTCCACTTT
v_call: TRBV30
clone_size: .
d_call: .
j_call: TRBJ1-6

cdr3_aa: CASSERGLAGREQYF
cdr3_nt: TGTGCCAGCAGTGAAAGGGGACTAGCGGGCCGCGAGCAGTACTTC
v_call: TRBV12-3/TRBV12-4
clone_size: many
d_call: TRBD2
j_call: TRBJ2-7

cdr3_aa: CASSPLRDRGRYEQFF
cdr3_nt: TGTGCCAGCAGTCCTCTACGGGACAGGGGGCGTTATGAGCAGTTCTTC
v_call: TRBV25-1
clone_size: many
d_call: TRBD1
j_call: TRBJ2-1

cdr3_aa: CSARELAGFTDTQYF
cdr3_nt: TGCAGTGCTAGGGAACTAGCGGGATTCACCGATACGCAGTATTTT
v_call: TRBV20-1
clone_size: many
d_call: TRBD2
j_call: TRBJ2-3

cdr3_aa: CAISESSRGSFTDTQYF
cdr3_nt: TGTGCCATCAGTGAGTCTTCCAGGGGGTCATTCACAGATACGCAGTATTTT
v_call: TRBV10-3
clone_size: many
d_call: TRBD1
j_call: TRBJ2-3

cdr3_aa: CASSSPGVLVNTEAFF
cdr3_nt: TGTGCCAGCAGTTCGCCAGGGGTTTTGGTAAACACTGAAGCTTTCTTT
v_call: TRBV28
clone_size: .
d_call: .
j_call: TRBJ1-1

cdr3_aa: CASSERNFRLRPNEKLFF
cdr3_nt: TGTGCCAGCAGTGAACGGAATTTCCGACTACGACCAAATGAAAAACTGTTTTTT
v_call: TRBV2
clone_size: .
d_call: .
j_call: TRBJ1-4

cdr3_aa: CASSSTTPPQGRIVMNTEAFF
cdr3_nt: TGTGCCAGCAGTTCCACGACTCCGCCACAGGGTCGCATAGTTATGAACACTGAAGCTTTCTTT
v_call: TRBV28
clone_size: many
d_call: .
j_call: TRBJ1-1

cdr3_aa: CASSPPTGHTQYF
cdr3_nt: TGTGCCAGCTCACCCCCGACAGGTCATACGCAGTATTTT
v_call: TRBV18
clone_size: few
d_call: .
j_call: TRBJ2-3

cdr3_aa: CASSLAFLVGKGSYNEQFF
cdr3_nt: TGTGCCAGCAGCTTAGCGTTTTTAGTGGGGAAAGGCTCCTACAATGAGCAGTTCTTC
v_call: TRBV7-8
clone_size: few
d_call: .
j_call: TRBJ2-1

cdr3_aa: CASSFGTGAEETQYF
cdr3_nt: TGTGCCAGCAGTTTTGGGACAGGGGCCGAAGAGACCCAGTACTTC
v_call: TRBV2
clone_size: many
d_call: TRBD1
j_call: TRBJ2-5

cdr3_aa: CATLPGAGNYGYTF
cdr3_nt: TGTGCCACCTTACCGGGAGCAGGGAACTATGGCTACACCTTC
v_call: TRBV15
clone_size: few
d_call: .
j_call: TRBJ1-2

cdr3_aa: CSAGTGVYEQYF
cdr3_nt: TGCAGCGCCGGGACAGGGGTGTACGAGCAGTACTTC
v_call: TRBV29-1
clone_size: .
d_call: TRBD1
j_call: TRBJ2-7

cdr3_aa: CASSHGGRTGELFF
cdr3_nt: TGCGCCAGCAGCCACGGTGGACGCACCGGGGAGCTGTTTTTT
v_call: TRBV4-1
clone_size: few
d_call: .
j_call: TRBJ2-2

cdr3_aa: CASSPPGNTIYF
cdr3_nt: TGTGCCAGCAGCCCACCAGGAAACACCATATATTTT
v_call: TRBV11-3
clone_size: many
d_call: .
j_call: TRBJ1-3

cdr3_aa: CATSDSGTGLFGYTF
cdr3_nt: TGTGCCACCAGTGACTCCGGGACAGGGCTCTTTGGCTACACCTTC
v_call: TRBV24-1
clone_size: many
d_call: TRBD1
j_call: TRBJ1-2

cdr3_aa: CASSQSYGGTGELFF
cdr3_nt: TGTGCCAGCAGCCAAAGTTACGGGGGCACCGGGGAGCTGTTTTTT
v_call: TRBV4-2
clone_size: .
d_call: .
j_call: TRBJ2-2

cdr3_aa: CASTMGVGGSYEQFF
cdr3_nt: TGTGCCAGTACCATGGGGGTGGGCGGGAGCTATGAGCAGTTCTTC
v_call: TRBV19
clone_size: few
d_call: TRBD2
j_call: TRBJ2-1

cdr3_aa: CASSLRVMGEPTEAFF
cdr3_nt: TGTGCCAGCAGCCTTCGGGTAATGGGGGAGCCGACTGAAGCTTTCTTT
v_call: TRBV12-3/TRBV12-4
clone_size: many
d_call: .
j_call: TRBJ1-1

cdr3_aa: CASSLASFGHHQETQYF
cdr3_nt: TGCGCCAGCAGCTTGGCATCCTTTGGACACCACCAAGAGACCCAGTACTTC
v_call: TRBV5-1
clone_size: .
d_call: .
j_call: TRBJ2-5

cdr3_aa: CASSLRGTISYEQYF
cdr3_nt: TGTGCCAGCAGCCTCCGCGGAACAATCTCCTACGAGCAGTACTTC
v_call: TRBV5-6
clone_size: few
d_call: .
j_call: TRBJ2-7

cdr3_aa: CASKPGQGSYEQYF
cdr3_nt: TGCGCCAGCAAACCGGGACAGGGGTCCTACGAGCAGTACTTC
v_call: TRBV4-1
clone_size: .
d_call: TRBD1
j_call: TRBJ2-7

cdr3_aa: CASSLDLSSQPQHF
cdr3_nt: TGTGCCAGCAGTTTAGACCTAAGTTCACAGCCCCAGCATTTT
v_call: TRBV12-3/TRBV12-4
clone_size: many
d_call: .
j_call: TRBJ1-5

cdr3_aa: CASSSRVQPQHF
cdr3_nt: TGTGCCAGCAGTTCCAGGGTACAGCCCCAGCATTTT
v_call: TRBV7-8
clone_size: many
d_call: .
j_call: TRBJ1-5

cdr3_aa: CASSLGDDPYEQYF
cdr3_nt: TGTGCCAGCAGCTTGGGGGACGATCCCTACGAGCAGTACTTC
v_call: TRBV5-8
clone_size: many
d_call: .
j_call: TRBJ2-7

cdr3_aa: CASSQDSPGTDTQYF
cdr3_nt: TGCGCCAGCAGCCAAGATTCTCCGGGCACAGATACGCAGTATTTT
v_call: TRBV4-1
clone_size: .
d_call: .
j_call: TRBJ2-3

cdr3_aa: CAISGDRGNYGYTF
cdr3_nt: TGTGCCATCAGTGGGGACAGGGGAAACTATGGCTACACCTTC
v_call: TRBV10-3
clone_size: many
d_call: TRBD1
j_call: TRBJ1-2

cdr3_aa: CASSVGVNTEAFF
cdr3_nt: TGTGCCAGCAGTGTGGGAGTGAACACTGAAGCTTTCTTT
v_call: TRBV2
clone_size: many
d_call: .
j_call: TRBJ1-1

cdr3_aa: CASSVDLLGGGGYTF
cdr3_nt: TGTGCCAGCAGCGTAGACCTGCTGGGCGGGGGTGGCTACACCTTC
v_call: TRBV9
clone_size: .
d_call: .
j_call: TRBJ1-2

cdr3_aa: CASSIELEGRDQPQHF
cdr3_nt: TGTGCCAGTAGTATAGAATTAGAGGGGAGGGATCAGCCCCAGCATTTT
v_call: TRBV19
clone_size: few
d_call: .
j_call: TRBJ1-5

cdr3_aa: CASNPTGAGANVLTF
cdr3_nt: TGTGCCAGTAACCCTACAGGGGCTGGGGCCAACGTCCTGACTTTC
v_call: TRBV19
clone_size: .
d_call: TRBD1
j_call: TRBJ2-6

cdr3_aa: CASQPPGQGFSEAFF
cdr3_nt: TGTGCCAGCCAGCCGCCGGGACAGGGTTTTTCTGAAGCTTTCTTT
v_call: TRBV6-2/TRBV6-3
clone_size: many
d_call: TRBD1
j_call: TRBJ1-1

cdr3_aa: CASSEFGRSYNEQFF
cdr3_nt: TGTGCCAGCAGTGAATTCGGCCGATCCTACAATGAGCAGTTCTTC
v_call: TRBV2
clone_size: many
d_call: .
j_call: TRBJ2-1

cdr3_aa: CASSYRGIEETQYF
cdr3_nt: TGTGCCAGCAGTTACAGGGGGATTGAAGAGACCCAGTACTTC
v_call: TRBV28
clone_size: many
d_call: TRBD1
j_call: TRBJ2-5

cdr3_aa: CASSRLQGGYTF
cdr3_nt: TGTGCCAGCAGCCGCCTCCAGGGTGGCTACACCTTC
v_call: TRBV3-1
clone_size: many
d_call: .
j_call: TRBJ1-2

cdr3_aa: CASSLRSPLYEQYF
cdr3_nt: TGTGCCAGCAGCTTAAGGTCCCCCCTCTACGAGCAGTACTTC
v_call: TRBV7-8
clone_size: many
d_call: .
j_call: TRBJ2-7

cdr3_aa: CASSPVGGNTQYF
cdr3_nt: TGTGCCAGCAGCCCGGTTGGTGGGAATACGCAGTATTTT
v_call: TRBV7-2
clone_size: few
d_call: .
j_call: TRBJ2-3

cdr3_aa: CASSSLTATRTYMNTEAFF
cdr3_nt: TGTGCCAGCAGTTCCCTGACAGCTACCAGAACTTACATGAACACTGAAGCTTTCTTT
v_call: TRBV6-1
clone_size: many
d_call: .
j_call: TRBJ1-1

cdr3_aa: CASSSGGVADTQYF
cdr3_nt: TGCGCCAGCAGCTCTGGCGGGGTTGCAGATACGCAGTATTTT
v_call: TRBV5-1
clone_size: many
d_call: .
j_call: TRBJ2-3

cdr3_aa: CASSFGGGANEQFF
cdr3_nt: TGTGCCAGCAGCTTCGGGGGGGGGGCCAATGAGCAGTTCTTC
v_call: TRBV7-2
clone_size: many
d_call: TRBD2
j_call: TRBJ2-1

cdr3_aa: CATSPAGAHTEAFF
cdr3_nt: TGTGCCACCTCCCCCGCGGGGGCGCACACTGAAGCTTTCTTT
v_call: TRBV19
clone_size: many
d_call: .
j_call: TRBJ1-1

cdr3_aa: CASSLSGQREYF
cdr3_nt: TGTGCCAGCAGTTTATCGGGGCAGCGGGAGTACTTC
v_call: TRBV27
clone_size: many
d_call: .
j_call: TRBJ2-7

cdr3_aa: CAADPGAGGYTF
cdr3_nt: TGTGCCGCCGATCCGGGGGCGGGGGGCTACACCTTC
v_call: TRBV10-3
clone_size: many
d_call: .
j_call: TRBJ1-2

cdr3_aa: CASSFRDSNQPQHF
cdr3_nt: TGTGCCAGCAGCTTCAGGGATAGCAATCAGCCCCAGCATTTT
v_call: TRBV3-1
clone_size: many
d_call: .
j_call: TRBJ1-5

cdr3_aa: CSARVTGLNEQYF
cdr3_nt: TGCAGTGCTAGAGTGACAGGGCTTAACGAGCAGTACTTC
v_call: TRBV20-1
clone_size: many
d_call: TRBD1
j_call: TRBJ2-7

cdr3_aa: CASSARLGERFF
cdr3_nt: TGTGCCAGCAGCGCCCGACTAGGCGAAAGGTTCTTC
v_call: TRBV7-2
clone_size: many
d_call: .
j_call: TRBJ2-1